This T cell receptor beta chain stems from a study of blood T cell repertoires in COVID-19 (dated by TCRdb to 2020 to 2021). Regarding the research as a whole: Collaborator samples came from the United States, Italy and Spain and covered acute and convalescent phases of COVID-19. The material from the prospective study consisted of cDNA or gDNA derived from T cells, B-cell-depleted T cells, or PBMCs. Deeply sampled blood TCRbeta repertoires from subjects exposed to, actively infected with, or recovered from COVID-19 were included in the dataset. The repertoires were released in a freely available public database intended as a resource for research on the immune response to SARS-CoV-2. Samples were obtained from the ongoing ImmuneRACE study (first 160 participants) and from about 1,300 subjects provided by 6 global collaborators. Sample metadata almost always included a de-identified subject ID, COVID-19 status, age in years and sex. Where HLA class I and class II types were available, the types were taken from metadata supplied by the sample provider, not from assay-based typing.

Turning to this clone: The antigen this receptor binds is unknown. No much larger clone exists at a distance of one base, and base qualities are not known.

TCRbeta CDR3 regions were amplified from genomic DNA by means of the immunoSEQ Assay, a bias-controlled multiplex PCR. In the source study's methods: The number of nucleated cells in each sample was estimated from the amplification of reference gene primers within the assay. To quantify the absolute abundance of each unique TCRbeta CDR3 rearrangement, sequence reads were collapsed and filtered. For each sample, productive Simpson clonality was calculated as the square root of Simpson's diversity index over productive rearrangements. In TCRdb, the immuneACCESS table is reduced to in-frame sequences with V and J assigned. These tables do not hold every clone; where another copy was compared, an unresolved V gene accounts for under half, and the others remain unexplained. V, J and clone size were drawn from that table, and D and trimming were deduced from the DNA. The sample table shows about 60,000 clones, and about 80% are seen once. Under 8% of the sample is held by the ten biggest clonotypes.

Findings and caveats that apply to the study as a whole: How much clinical and demographic metadata was included differed by source and by participant, and the metadata was provided uncurated.

Collaborating institutions collected whole blood in K2EDTA tubes following their own protocols. For TCRbeta analysis, collaborators shipped samples in one of three forms: frozen whole blood, isolated PBMCs, or DNA extracted from either of those sample types. Reading the germline V gene (reference sequence) gives CDR1 SGHNT and CDR2 YYREEE. The CDR3 goes from the cysteine to the phenylalanine over 16 residues. Only CDR3 DNA is held: 48 bases, read in frame from base 1. The V end loses 4 bases and the J end loses 0 bases, and a stretch of 16 bases separates them. The sequence came from a man aged 60 to 75 with acute or convalescent COVID-19. The material sequenced was peripheral blood. The V and J segments used are TRBV5-4 and TRBJ1-2; a tentative D match to TRBD1 spans 6 bases. The DNA sequence reads TGTGCCAGCAGCGAAGGGGGACGGGGAGCTAACTATGGCTACACCTTC. It encodes CASSEGGRGANYGYTF. Outside the CDR3, residues come from the reference TRBV5-4 and TRBJ1-2 proteins, so the full variable domain is: ETGVTQSPTHLIKTRGQQVTLRCSSQSGHNTVSWYQQALGQGPQFIFQYYREEENGRGNFPPRFSGLQFPNYSSELNVNALELDDSALYLCASSEGGRGANYGYTFGSGTRLTVV.